The 30 T cell receptor beta chains below come from one sample, sequenced in a study of shared T cell receptors in the human thymus. Produced via immunoSEQ multiplex PCR; TCRdb's table is partial and in-frame only. Among more than 550,000 clones, more than 70% were seen once, and the ten largest hold roughly 0.0087%. This sample was also put to use in a study of human thymus T cells.

Material: thymocytes. The receptors originated from a boy younger than two with a congenital heart defect.

The rearrangement uses TRBV7-9 and TRBJ1-1, with D possibly being TRBD1 (5 bases). Germline values: CDR1 SEHNR, CDR2 FQNEAQ (reference sequence). The CDR3 is 13 amino acids. Deletions cut 4 bases from V and 6 bases from J, with 12 bases between. DNA for the CDR3: TGTGCCAGCAGCTCCCCGGAGGGGCCTGAAGCTTTCTTT. Residues: CASSSPEGPEAFF.

The rearrangement links TRBV19 to TRBJ2-7, with TRBD2 matching 9 bases. The CDR3 has 15 amino acids. V shed 6 bases, J shed 2 bases, and the junction held 8 bases outside the gene matches. From germline, CDR1 is LNHDA and CDR2 SQIVND (reference sequence). This CDR3 is CASSQSGGLTYEQYF. CDR3 bases: TGTGCCAGTAGCCAGAGCGGGGGGCTGACCTACGAGCAGTACTTC.

This chain joins TRBV5-4 and TRBJ1-2; maybe TRBD1 (6 bases). V was pared by 1 base and J by 6 bases, with 10 bases between. This CDR3 region has 13 residues. Germline CDR1 reads SGHNT; CDR2 reads YYREEE (reference sequence). In DNA, the CDR3 is TGTGCCAGCAGCTTGACAGGGATCGATGGCTACACCTTC. It codes for CASSLTGIDGYTF.

This clone came up a few times. This sequence joins TRBV19 and TRBJ2-1; TRBD1 is a possible D gene (6 bases). Looked up from germline, CDR1 is LNHDA and CDR2 is SQIVND (reference sequence). The CDR3 is made up of 11 amino acids. The germline V and J ends were trimmed by 8 bases and 8 bases, with 10 bases remaining between them. Written as DNA, the CDR3 is TGTGCCAGTTCAGGGGACCATGAGCAGTTCTTC. It translates to CASSGDHEQFF.

The rearrangement links TRBV29-1 to TRBJ2-7; 11 bases map to TRBD1. The V segment lost 5 bases and the J segment 6 bases; nucleotides outside the gene matches: 12. The CDR3 has 15 residues. In germline, CDR1 is SQVTM, CDR2 ANQGSEA. The CDR3 DNA sequence: TGCAGCGTTTTAGGGACAGGGGGAACCCCGGGCGAGCAGTACTTC. Translating it yields CSVLGTGGTPGEQYF.

This chain joins TRBV5-5 and TRBJ2-7; D is unclear. V lost 6 bases and J 2 bases, leaving 9 bases between the germline ends. Per the germline V gene, CDR1 is SGHKS and CDR2 is YYEKEE (reference sequence). CDR3 size: 12 residues. This chain's CDR3 is CASTRKTYEQYF. DNA of the CDR3: TGTGCCAGCACCAGGAAAACCTACGAGCAGTACTTC.

The gene calls are TRBV4-3 and TRBJ2-1; TRBD2 aligns across 10 bases. The germline V gene encodes CDR1 LGHNA and CDR2 YSLEER. The CDR3 runs to 17 residues. V lost 0 bases and J lost 10; bases outside the gene matches: 12. The CDR3 nucleotides are TGCGCCAGCAGCCAAGATACAAGCGGGAGGGCGTTTCGCGAGCAGTTCTTC. It codes for CASSQDTSGRAFREQFF.

The chain has TRBV7-6 and TRBJ1-3, with D possibly matching TRBD1 (5 bases). Per the germline V gene, CDR1 is SGHVS and CDR2 is FNYEAQ. The V end lost 0 bases, the J end lost 0 bases, and 12 bases lay between the germline ends. CDR3 length: 17 residues. CDR3 sequence reads: CASSLAYLGASGNTIYF. As DNA, the CDR3 is TGTGCCAGCAGCTTAGCCTATCTAGGGGCCTCTGGAAACACCATATATTTT. Based on the CDR3 plus reference TRBV7-6 and TRBJ1-3, the full variable domain is GAGVSQSPRYKVTKRGQDVALRCDPISGHVSLYWYRQALGQGPEFLTYFNYEAQQDKSGLPNDRFSAERPEGSISTLTIQRTEQRDSAMYRCASSLAYLGASGNTIYFGEGSWLTVV.

The chain carries TRBV6-6 and TRBJ2-1; the D is unclear. The CDR3 totals 11 residues. CDR1 is MNHNY, CDR2 SVGAGI, per germline (reference sequence). Trimming cost V 6 bases and J 5 bases, with 5 bases left between them. DNA for the CDR3: TGTGCCAGCAGCTCTAACAATGAGCAGTTCTTC. It encodes CASSSNNEQFF.

This rearrangement joins TRBV14 to TRBJ2-1, with TRBD2 matching over 8 bases. The CDR3 has 17 amino acids. CDR1 is SGHDN and CDR2 is FVKESK in the germline V gene. The V and J ends lost 4 bases and 4 bases, in that order; junction bases with no gene match: 12. In nucleotides, the CDR3 is TGTGCCAGCAGCCCCAAAGCCTTAGCGGGGAGTTACAATGAGCAGTTCTTC. Its protein product is CASSPKALAGSYNEQFF.

This clone has more than one count but fewer than ten. The chain links TRBV6-5 to TRBJ2-4; TRBD1 is a possible D gene (8 bases). Looked up from germline, CDR1 is MNHEY and CDR2 is SVGAGI. Trimming cost V 5 bases and J 4 bases, with 15 bases left between them. The CDR3 extends over 15 amino acids. The CDR3 region has the DNA TGTGCCAGCAGTCAACACAGGGGGGGGAAAAACATTCAGTACTTC. Protein: CASSQHRGGKNIQYF.

The chain combines TRBV9 with TRBJ2-3, with D possibly being TRBD2 (6 bases). Trimming stripped 0 bases from V and 3 bases from J, with 14 bases between. This CDR3 region has 16 residues. The germline CDR1 and CDR2 sequences are SGDLS and YYNGEE. This CDR3 reads CASSVAPARGTDTQYF. The DNA of the CDR3 is TGTGCCAGCAGCGTAGCCCCAGCACGGGGGACAGATACGCAGTATTTT.

This chain links TRBV6-1 with TRBJ1-1; D is undetermined. The CDR3 runs 13 residues. The germline V gene has CDR1 MNHNS and CDR2 SASEGT. Trimming took off 3 bases at V and 13 bases at J, with 18 bases between the two ends. The CDR3 loop reads CASSDEALLAVFF. The CDR3 coding sequence is TGTGCCAGCAGTGATGAAGCGCTTCTAGCGGTTTTCTTT.

The genes are TRBV14 and TRBJ2-1, with TRBD1 matching over 9 bases. The CDR3 totals 16 residues. V was pared by 0 bases and J by 7 bases, with 7 bases of the junction left unmatched. Per the germline V gene, CDR1 is SGHDN and CDR2 is FVKESK. The CDR3, as DNA: TGTGCCAGCAGCCAAGATTGGGACAGGGATTATAATGAGCAGTTCTTC. It yields the protein CASSQDWDRDYNEQFF.

This clone was observed a single time. The chain combines TRBV21-1 with TRBJ2-3; the table's D call of TRBD2 was not tested on the DNA. TRBV21-1 is a documented pseudogene. This CDR3 spans 15 amino acids. The CDR3 region is CASRQSGVGTDTQYF. CDR3 nucleotides: TGTGCCAGCAGACAAAGCGGGGTAGGGACAGATACGCAGTATTTT.

In its sample, this clone was seen a few times. V gene TRBV14 combines with J gene TRBJ2-7; TRBD2 agrees at 7 bases. Germline V gene lookup returns CDR1 SGHDN and CDR2 FVKESK. J gave up 0 bases and V 4 bases, and 6 bases lay outside the gene matches. CDR3 size: 15 residues. The CDR3, as DNA: TGTGCCAGCAGCCCCAACCGGGACTACTCCTACGAGCAGTACTTC. Translated: CASSPNRDYSYEQYF.

This clone has only one observation. The genes are TRBV15 and TRBJ1-1, with a tentative D call TRBD1 (5 bases). Germline lookup yields CDR1 LNHNV and CDR2 YYDKDF (reference sequence). The V end was cut by 2 bases, the J end by 5 bases, with 12 bases between. This CDR3 is built from 14 residues. CDR3 sequence: CATSRSRRGTEAFF. DNA of the CDR3: TGTGCCACCAGCAGATCTAGAAGGGGTACTGAAGCTTTCTTT.

V usage is TRBV5-1 and J usage is TRBJ2-7; D is uncertain. Germline loops: CDR1 SGHRS, CDR2 YFSETQ. V lost 0 bases, J lost 3 bases, and 10 bases lay in between. The CDR3 totals 14 residues. The CDR3: CASSLDTRYYEQYF. CDR3 nucleotides: TGCGCCAGCAGCTTGGACACGAGGTACTACGAGCAGTACTTC.

The gene calls are TRBV5-5 and TRBJ2-7, with D possibly being TRBD2 (6 bases). This CDR3 is 16 amino acids long. The germline V and J ends were trimmed by 4 bases and 1 base, with 18 bases remaining between them. Germline values: CDR1 SGHKS, CDR2 YYEKEE (reference sequence). DNA for the CDR3: TGTGCCAGCAGCCGGGACTCATTAAACCCTTCCTACGAGCAGTACTTC. Its translation is CASSRDSLNPSYEQYF.

This chain joins TRBV9 and TRBJ2-3, with D perhaps TRBD1 (5 bases). Germline V lookup: CDR1 SGDLS, CDR2 YYNGEE. Trimming stripped 2 bases from V and 3 bases from J, with 16 bases between. This CDR3 region has 16 residues. The CDR3 DNA reads TGTGCCAGCAGCGTTGCAGGGTTTGTGATAACAGATACGCAGTATTTT. Protein product: CASSVAGFVITDTQYF.

The chain recombines TRBV4-3 with TRBJ2-1; D is possibly TRBD1 (6 bases). Trimming took off 1 base at V and 8 bases at J, with 9 bases between the two ends. CDR1 LGHNA and CDR2 YSLEER come from the germline V gene. This CDR3 is 13 amino acids long. The CDR3 DNA follows: TGCGCCAGCAGCCAAGGGACAGTTCATGAGCAGTTCTTC. As protein: CASSQGTVHEQFF.

The genes are TRBV5-4 and TRBJ2-3; 8 bases align to TRBD2. Germline V lookup: CDR1 SGHNT, CDR2 YYREEE (reference sequence). The CDR3 is made up of 17 amino acids. The V gene end was trimmed by 4 bases and the J gene end by 4 bases; junction bases not matched to a gene: 14. The CDR3 region has the DNA TGTGCCAGCAGCCAACGACTGGGCGGGGGGCCCTCAGATACGCAGTATTTT. Its translation is CASSQRLGGGPSDTQYF.

The chain uses TRBV5-8 and TRBJ1-5; possibly TRBD1 for D (6 bases). The CDR3 sequence is 15 residues long. The V end lost 2 bases, the J end lost 1 base, and 10 bases lay between the germline ends. Germline CDR1 reads SGHTS; CDR2 reads YDEGEE. The chain's CDR3 is CASSLSGQSNQPQHF. The CDR3 region has the DNA TGTGCCAGCAGCTTATCAGGACAGAGCAATCAGCCCCAGCATTTT.

The chain uses TRBV6-4 and TRBJ2-1; 7 bases align to TRBD1. The germline gives CDR1 MRHNA, CDR2 SNTAGT. Trimming removed 2 bases from V and 7 bases from J; junction bases left unmatched: 14. The CDR3 extends over 17 amino acids. The CDR3, as DNA: TGTGCCAGCAGTGACGCACCGACAGGGAGTAATAAGAATGAGCAGTTCTTC. Amino acid sequence: CASSDAPTGSNKNEQFF.

This clone was recorded a few times. The DNA of the CDR3 is TGTGCCAGTAATCAGGGGACTGGGGCCAACGTCCTGACTTTC. Amino acids: CASNQGTGANVLTF. The chain is built from TRBV19 and TRBJ2-6, with a tentative D call TRBD1 (6 bases). The CDR3 length is 14 residues. Trimming stripped 7 bases from V and 2 bases from J, with 9 bases between. In germline, CDR1 is LNHDA, CDR2 SQIVND (reference sequence).

J is TRBJ2-7 and V is TRBV13; 8 nucleotides agree with TRBD1. Germline lookup yields CDR1 PRHDT and CDR2 FYEKMQ (reference sequence). V shed 0 bases, J shed 7 bases, and the junction held 5 bases outside the gene matches. The CDR3 is 14 residues long. CDR3 sequence (DNA): TGTGCCAGCAGCTTAGGCCTCAGGGGGCAGGAGCAGTACTTC. Protein: CASSLGLRGQEQYF.

The rearrangement links TRBV28 to TRBJ1-2; TRBD1 agrees at 11 bases. Germline trimming cut 7 bases from V and 4 bases from J; bases unmatched to any gene: 20. Germline V gene sequence: CDR1 MDHEN, CDR2 SYDVKM. The length of the CDR3 is 19 residues. In DNA form, the CDR3 reads TGTGCCAGCACCGATGGGGACCGGGACAGGGGGGATCGGAGCTATGGCTACACCTTC. Residues: CASTDGDRDRGDRSYGYTF.

The chain couples TRBV5-1 to TRBJ1-4; D perhaps matches TRBD1 (5 bases). The length of the CDR3 is 17 residues. The germline V gene encodes CDR1 SGHRS and CDR2 YFSETQ. Trimming removed 2 bases at V and 0 bases at J, with 14 bases between. In nucleotides, the CDR3 is TGCGCCAGCAGCTTTCAAGACAGTTTTGCAACTAATGAAAAACTGTTTTTT. Amino acids: CASSFQDSFATNEKLFF. The entire variable domain, with the rest obtained from reference TRBV5-1 and TRBJ1-4, is as follows: KAGVTQTPRYLIKTRGQQVTLSCSPISGHRSVSWYQQTPGQGLQFLFEYFSETQRNKGNFPGRFSGRQFSNSRSEMNVSTLELGDSALYLCASSFQDSFATNEKLFFGSGTQLSVL.

This clone was observed a single time. The chain couples TRBV6-5 to TRBJ2-1; D is perhaps TRBD1 (6 bases). V shed 7 bases and J shed 5 bases, with 9 bases lying between them. CDR3 length equals 12 residues. CDR1 and CDR2 from the germline V gene are MNHEY and SVGAGI. The CDR3 bases are TGTGCCAGCATGGGGGCAAACAATGAGCAGTTCTTC. Protein sequence: CASMGANNEQFF.

This clone was seen a few times. The chain carries TRBV10-2 and TRBJ2-1, with 9 nucleotides matching TRBD1. J gave up 6 bases and V 6 bases, and 9 bases lay outside the gene matches. The CDR3 sequence is 15 residues long. Germline V lookup: CDR1 WSHSY, CDR2 SAAADI. CDR3 DNA sequence: TGCGCCAGCAGCGGGCCGGGACAGGGCGTCAATGAGCAGTTCTTC. The encoded protein is CASSGPGQGVNEQFF.